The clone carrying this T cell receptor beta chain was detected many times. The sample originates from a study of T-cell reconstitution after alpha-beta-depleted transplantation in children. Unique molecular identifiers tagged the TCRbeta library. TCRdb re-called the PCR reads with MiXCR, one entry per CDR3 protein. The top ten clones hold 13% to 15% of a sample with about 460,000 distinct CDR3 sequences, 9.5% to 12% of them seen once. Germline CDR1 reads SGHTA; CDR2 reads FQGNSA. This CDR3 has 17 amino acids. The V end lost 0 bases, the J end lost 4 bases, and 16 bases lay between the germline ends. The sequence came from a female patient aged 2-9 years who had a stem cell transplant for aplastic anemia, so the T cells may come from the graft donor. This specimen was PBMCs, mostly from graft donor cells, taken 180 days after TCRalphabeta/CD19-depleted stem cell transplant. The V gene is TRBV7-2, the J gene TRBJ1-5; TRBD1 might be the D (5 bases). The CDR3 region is CASSLATGTRANQPQHF. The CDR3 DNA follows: TGTGCCAGCAGCTTAGCCACTGGGACGAGGGCAAATCAGCCCCAGCATTTT.